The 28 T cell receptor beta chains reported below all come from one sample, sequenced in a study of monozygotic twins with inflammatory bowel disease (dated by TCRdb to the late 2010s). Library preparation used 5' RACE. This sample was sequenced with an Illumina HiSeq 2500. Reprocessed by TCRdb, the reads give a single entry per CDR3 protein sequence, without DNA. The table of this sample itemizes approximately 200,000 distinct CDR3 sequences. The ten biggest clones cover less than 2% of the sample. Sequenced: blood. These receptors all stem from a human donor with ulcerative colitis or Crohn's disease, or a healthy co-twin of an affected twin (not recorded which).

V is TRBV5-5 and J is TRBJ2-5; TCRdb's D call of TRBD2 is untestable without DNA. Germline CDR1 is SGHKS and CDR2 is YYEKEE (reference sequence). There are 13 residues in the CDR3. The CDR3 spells CASSLGGLKTQYF.

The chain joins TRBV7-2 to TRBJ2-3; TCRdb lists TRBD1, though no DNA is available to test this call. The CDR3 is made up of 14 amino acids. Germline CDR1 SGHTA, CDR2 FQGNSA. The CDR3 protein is CASSFPGAGDTQYF. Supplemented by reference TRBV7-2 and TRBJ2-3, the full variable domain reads GAGVSQSPSNKVTEKGKDVELRCDPISGHTALYWYRQSLGQGLEFLIYFQGNSAPDKSGLPSDRFSAERTGGSVSTLTIQRTQQEDSAVYLCASSFPGAGDTQYFGPGTRLTVL.

The CDR3 spells CASSDGTGGAGEKLFF. The rearrangement uses TRBV4-2 and TRBJ1-4; checking the TCRdb D call of TRBD1 is not possible without DNA. Germline loops: CDR1 LGHNA, CDR2 YNFKEQ. The CDR3 is made up of 16 amino acids.

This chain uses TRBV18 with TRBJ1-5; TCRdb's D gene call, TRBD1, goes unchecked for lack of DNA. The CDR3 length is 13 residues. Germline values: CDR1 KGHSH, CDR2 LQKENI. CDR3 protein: CASSQGEDQPQHF.

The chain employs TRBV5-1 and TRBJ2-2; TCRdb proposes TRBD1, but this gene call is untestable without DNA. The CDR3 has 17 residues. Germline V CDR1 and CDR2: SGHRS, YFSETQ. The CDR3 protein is CASSLVGTGVNTGELFF.

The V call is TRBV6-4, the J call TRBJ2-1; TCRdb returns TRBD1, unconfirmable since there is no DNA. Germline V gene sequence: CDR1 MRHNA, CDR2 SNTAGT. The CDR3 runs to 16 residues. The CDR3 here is CASSDTPGTGYNEQFF.

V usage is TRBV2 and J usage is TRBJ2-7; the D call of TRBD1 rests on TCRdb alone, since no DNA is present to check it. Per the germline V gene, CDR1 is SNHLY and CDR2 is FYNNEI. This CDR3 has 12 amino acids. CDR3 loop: CASNSVPYEQYF.

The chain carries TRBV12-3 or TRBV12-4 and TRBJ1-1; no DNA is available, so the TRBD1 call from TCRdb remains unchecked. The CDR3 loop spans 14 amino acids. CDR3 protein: CASSFQRGGTEAFF.

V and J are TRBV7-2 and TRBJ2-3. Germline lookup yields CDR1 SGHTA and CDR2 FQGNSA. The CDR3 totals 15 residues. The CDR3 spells CASSSQRLGTDTQYF.

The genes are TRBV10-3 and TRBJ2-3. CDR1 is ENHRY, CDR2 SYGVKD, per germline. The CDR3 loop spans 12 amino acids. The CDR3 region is CAISERADTQYF.

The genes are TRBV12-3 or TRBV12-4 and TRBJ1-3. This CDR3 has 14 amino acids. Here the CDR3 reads CASSFSGVGNTIYF.

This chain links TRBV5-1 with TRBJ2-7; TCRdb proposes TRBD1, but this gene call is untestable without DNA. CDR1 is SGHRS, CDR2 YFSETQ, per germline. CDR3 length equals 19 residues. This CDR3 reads CASSPGQGKVRRDSYEQYF.

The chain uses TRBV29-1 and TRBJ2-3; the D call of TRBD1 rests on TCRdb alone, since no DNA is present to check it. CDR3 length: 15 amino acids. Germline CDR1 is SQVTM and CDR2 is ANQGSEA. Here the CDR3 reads CSVGLMSPGTDTQYF.

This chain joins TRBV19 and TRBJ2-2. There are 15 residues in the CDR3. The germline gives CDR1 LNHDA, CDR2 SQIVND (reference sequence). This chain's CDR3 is CASSIVIPNTGELFF.

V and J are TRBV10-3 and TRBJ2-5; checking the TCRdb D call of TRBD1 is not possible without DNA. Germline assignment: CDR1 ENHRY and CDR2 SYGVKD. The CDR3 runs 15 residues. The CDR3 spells CAISGGTGARETQYF.

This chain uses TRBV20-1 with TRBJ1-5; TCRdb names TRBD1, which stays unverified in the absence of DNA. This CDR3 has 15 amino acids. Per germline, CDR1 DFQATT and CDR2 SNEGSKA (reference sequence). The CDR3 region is CSARGGPISDQPQHF.

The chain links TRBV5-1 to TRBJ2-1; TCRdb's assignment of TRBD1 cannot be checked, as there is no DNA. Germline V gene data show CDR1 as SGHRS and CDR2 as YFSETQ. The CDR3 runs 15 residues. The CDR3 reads CASSLAGRGYNEQFF.

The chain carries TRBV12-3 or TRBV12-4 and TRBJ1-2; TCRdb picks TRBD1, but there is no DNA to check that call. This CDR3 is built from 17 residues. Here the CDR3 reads CASSSTADRGRDYGYTF.

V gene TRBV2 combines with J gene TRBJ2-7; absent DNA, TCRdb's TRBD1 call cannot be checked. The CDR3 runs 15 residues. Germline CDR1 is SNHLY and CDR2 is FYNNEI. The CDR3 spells CASTFPDGQGDEQYF.

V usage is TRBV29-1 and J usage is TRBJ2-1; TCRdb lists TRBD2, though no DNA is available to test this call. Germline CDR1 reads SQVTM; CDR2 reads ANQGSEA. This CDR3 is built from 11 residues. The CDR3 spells CSVEPSGQGFF.

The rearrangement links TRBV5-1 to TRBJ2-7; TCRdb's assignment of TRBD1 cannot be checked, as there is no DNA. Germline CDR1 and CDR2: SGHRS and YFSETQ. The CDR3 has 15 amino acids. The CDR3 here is CASRISGTGSYEQYF.

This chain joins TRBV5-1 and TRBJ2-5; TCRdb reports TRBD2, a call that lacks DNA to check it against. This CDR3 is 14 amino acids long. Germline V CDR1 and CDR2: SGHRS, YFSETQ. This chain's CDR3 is CASSGGGAAETQYF.

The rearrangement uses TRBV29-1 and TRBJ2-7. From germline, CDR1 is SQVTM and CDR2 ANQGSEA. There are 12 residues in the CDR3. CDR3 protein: CSVGKDAYEQYF.

This chain's CDR3 is CASSLVGPRPDTQYF. The chain is built from TRBV7-2 and TRBJ2-3; TCRdb lists TRBD1, though no DNA is available to test this call. The CDR3 loop spans 15 amino acids. From germline, CDR1 is SGHTA and CDR2 FQGNSA.

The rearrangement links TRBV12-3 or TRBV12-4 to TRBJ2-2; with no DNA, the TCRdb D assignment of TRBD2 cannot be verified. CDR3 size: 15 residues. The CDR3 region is CASKVAGVNTGELFF.

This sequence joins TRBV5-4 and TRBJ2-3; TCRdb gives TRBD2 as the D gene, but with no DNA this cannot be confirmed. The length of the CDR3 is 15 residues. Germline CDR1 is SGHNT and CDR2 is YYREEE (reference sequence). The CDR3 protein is CASSSSRAHTDTQYF.

CDR3 protein: CASSQDSSEAEAFF. The J gene is TRBJ1-1, the V gene TRBV4-1. CDR3 length: 14 residues. Germline values: CDR1 MGHRA, CDR2 YSYEKL.

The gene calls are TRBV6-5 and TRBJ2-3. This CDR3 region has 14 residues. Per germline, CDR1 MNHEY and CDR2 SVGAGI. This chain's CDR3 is CASSYSIRWDTQYF.